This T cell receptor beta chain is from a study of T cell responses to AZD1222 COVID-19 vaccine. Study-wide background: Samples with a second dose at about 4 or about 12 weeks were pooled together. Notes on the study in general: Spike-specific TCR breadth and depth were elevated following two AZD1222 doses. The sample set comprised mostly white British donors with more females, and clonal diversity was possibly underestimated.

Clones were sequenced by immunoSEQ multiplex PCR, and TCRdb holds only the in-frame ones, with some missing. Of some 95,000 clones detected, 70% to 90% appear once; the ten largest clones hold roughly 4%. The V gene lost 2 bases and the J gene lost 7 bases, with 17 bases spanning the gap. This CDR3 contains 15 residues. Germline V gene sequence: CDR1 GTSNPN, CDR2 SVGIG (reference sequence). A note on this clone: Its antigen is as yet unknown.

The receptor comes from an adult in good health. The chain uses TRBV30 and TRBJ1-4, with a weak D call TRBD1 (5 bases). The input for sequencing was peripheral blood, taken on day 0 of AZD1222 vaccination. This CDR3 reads CAWSPHVPGLEKLFF. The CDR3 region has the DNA TGTGCCTGGAGTCCGCACGTACCGGGGCTTGAAAAACTGTTTTTT.